The clone carrying this T cell receptor (beta chain) was picked up a small number of times. The antigen is not known. The data originate from a study of T cell responses to AZD1222 COVID-19 vaccine. Study-wide results and limits: The study identified only a handful of AZD1222 recipients as seropositive at baseline. It should be noted that donors were predominantly white British and more often female, and clonal diversity was possibly underestimated. Per reports, nearly half of all spike-specific TCRs target regions that are unmutated in variants.

TCRdb's copy holds only in-frame clones and misses some; the assay was immunoSEQ multiplex PCR. The sample carries about 75,000 clones, approximately 89% recorded once. V was clipped by 2 bases and J by 0 bases; unmatched bases: 5. CDR1 MNHNY and CDR2 SVGAGI come from the germline V gene (reference sequence). The length of the CDR3 is 16 residues. This TCR came from an adult who received the MenACWY meningococcal vaccine as a control. V gene TRBV6-6 combines with J gene TRBJ2-3, with TRBD1 matching over 7 bases. This specimen was peripheral blood, taken 28 days after the second dose of the MenACWY control vaccine. CDR3 sequence (DNA): TGTGCCAGCAGTTACCAGACGGGACAGAGCACAGATACGCAGTATTTT. As protein: CASSYQTGQSTDTQYF.